Sequencing of this T cell receptor (beta chain) was carried out in a study of OX40 agonist ivuxolimab in advanced cancers. V gave up 10 bases and J gave up 2 bases, with 11 bases separating them. The CDR3 extends over 13 amino acids. Germline CDR1 and CDR2: MDHEN and SYDVKM. The protocol was immunoSEQ multiplex PCR, while the TCRdb copy is restricted to in-frame clones and leaves out a portion. Among around 63,000 clones listed, around 74% were seen once. Baseline, cycle 4 day 1, and cycle 7 day 1 were the blood sampling points. This clone was counted a single time. This specimen was CD4+ or CD8+ T cells sorted from blood, taken in a trial of the OX40 agonist ivuxolimab. The rearrangement uses TRBV28 and TRBJ2-2; no clear D. The source of this sequence is an adult with an advanced solid tumor such as melanoma, head and neck, liver or kidney cancer. The CDR3 nucleotides read TGTGCCACCCCGGCACGAAACACCGGGGAGCTGTTTTTT. Protein sequence: CATPARNTGELFF.